The text below deals with one TCR beta chain. What it recognizes is unknown. This sample was taken from a study of post-analysis software for immune sequencing data. Study results and caveats: When patients were compared with controls, five TRBV segments were more frequent, TRBV5-6, TRBV5-1 and TRBV20-1 among them.

Sequencing libraries made from TCR beta cDNA carried unique molecular identifiers. TCRdb analysed the PCR reads with MiXCR anew, one entry per CDR3 protein. The sample yields a few hundred thousand distinct CDR3 sequences, approximately 37% seen once. Trimming left V 2 bases short and J 3 bases short, with 5 bases between. Germline loops: CDR1 SGHTA, CDR2 FQGNSA. CDR3 length equals 14 residues. Sequencing was performed on blood. The chain joins TRBV7-2 to TRBJ1-6, with a possible D match to TRBD1 (5 bases). The TCR originated in a girl aged 2-10 years with multiple sclerosis. The CDR3 DNA is TGTGCCAGCAGCTTACAGGGCTATAATTCACCCCTCCACTTT. Encoded protein: CASSLQGYNSPLHF.